This TCR beta chain is drawn from a study of shared clonotypes between healthy human individuals. It was about 210 ng DNA, 30,000 or so T cell genomes, that sorted-subset replicate PCRs used. Here immunoSEQ multiplex PCR was the method, and the copy in TCRdb shows in-frame clones only, minus some. The sample carries approximately 640,000 clones, 90% recorded once. The material sequenced was memory CD8+ T cells from PBMCs. Subset meaning: CD45RO+ cells pooled with CCR7-negative TemRA cells. The receptor was isolated from a man between 18 and 35 years old in good health. Some clones in this sample may be carry-over from other donors' samples.

The CDR3 nucleotides read TGTGCCAGCAGCTTGAGGGGGCCGGGTTGGCAAGAGACCCAGTACTTC. It yields the protein CASSLRGPGWQETQYF. The rearrangement uses TRBV27 and TRBJ2-5; 7 bases are a match to TRBD1. CDR1 MNHEY and CDR2 SMNVEV come from the germline V gene (reference sequence). Trimming removed 6 bases from V and 2 bases from J; junction bases left unmatched: 12. This CDR3 is built from 16 residues.